This paragraph reports one T cell receptor (beta chain). Its antigen remains unknown. These data are taken from a study of CD8 T cells in Susac syndrome. RNA, at about 0.45 to 1 ug, was reverse transcribed with random hexamers. TCRdb called the immunoSEQ multiplex PCR reads again in MiXCR, with one record for every CDR3 protein. The sample gives roughly 250,000 distinct CDR3 sequences, 90% to 96% of which show up once; approximately 0.094% is in the top ten. Whole-study findings and limits: Where Susac syndrome CD4+ T cell repertoires were concerned, no clonal expansion was evident.

The CDR3 length is 16 residues. Trimming left V 8 bases short and J 4 bases short, with 18 bases between. The germline V gene has CDR1 SNHLY and CDR2 FYNNEI. The material sequenced was CD4+ T cells from PBMCs. This chain links TRBV2 with TRBJ2-6, with D possibly matching TRBD2 (5 bases). The origin of this receptor is a human donor with Susac syndrome. The CDR3 protein is CASSPEAAAGANVLTF. The CDR3 DNA sequence: TGTGCCAGCTCACCTGAAGCGGCAGCAGGGGCCAACGTCCTGACTTTC.